The T cell receptor (beta chain) under discussion was sequenced for a study of T-cell reconstitution after alpha-beta-depleted transplantation in children. Molecular barcoding with unique molecular identifiers was used for the TCRbeta library. TCRdb analysed the PCR reads with MiXCR anew, one entry per CDR3 protein. The profile shows some 500,000 distinct CDR3 sequences, about 18% of them singletons. The sequences come from PBMCs from the stem cell graft donor, collected from the stem cell graft. The sequence came from a human donor who donated a stem cell graft to a child with acute lymphoblastic leukemia.

The CDR3 DNA reads TGCGCCAGCAGTCCGACATCCGCTTGGTCCTACGAGCAGTACTTC. Translated, it gives CASSPTSAWSYEQYF. The V gene is TRBV5-1, the J gene TRBJ2-7; D unclear. Germline CDR1 SGHRS, CDR2 YFSETQ. This CDR3 has 15 amino acids. Trimming removed 5 bases at V and 1 base at J, with 16 bases between.